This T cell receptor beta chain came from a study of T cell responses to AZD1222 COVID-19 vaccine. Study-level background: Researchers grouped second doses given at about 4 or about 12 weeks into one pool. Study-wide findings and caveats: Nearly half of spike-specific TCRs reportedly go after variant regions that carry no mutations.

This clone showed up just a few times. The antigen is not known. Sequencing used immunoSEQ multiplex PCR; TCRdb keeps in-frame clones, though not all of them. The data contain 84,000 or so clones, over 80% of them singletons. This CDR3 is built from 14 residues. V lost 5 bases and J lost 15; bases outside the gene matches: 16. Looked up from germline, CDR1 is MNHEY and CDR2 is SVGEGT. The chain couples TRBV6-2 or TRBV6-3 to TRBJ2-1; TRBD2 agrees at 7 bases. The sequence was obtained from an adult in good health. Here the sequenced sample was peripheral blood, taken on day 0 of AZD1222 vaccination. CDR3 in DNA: TGTGCCAGCAGTCAAACTGACAGCGGGATAAATCTGTTCTTC. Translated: CASSQTDSGINLFF.